This TCR beta chain was documented in a study of OX40 agonist ivuxolimab in advanced cancers. Study-level background: Ivuxolimab was a fully human IgG2 agonistic monoclonal antibody targeting the costimulatory receptor OX40 (CD134). Intravenous ivuxolimab was administered to patients every 2 weeks at six dose levels: 0.01, 0.1, 0.3, 1.5, 3 and 10 mg/kg. Of the roughly 51 patients in dose escalation, 19 had hepatocellular carcinoma, some 15 had melanoma, 9 had renal cell carcinoma and 9 had head and neck cancer. In the dose-escalation cohort, 82.7% of patients were male, and the mean age was approximately 60 years, with a range of roughly 20 to 80. Prior anti-PD-1, anti-PD-L1 or anti-CTLA-4 therapy was permitted, and 40% of dose-escalation patients had received checkpoint inhibitors. Partial responses occurred in three dose-escalation patients: two with cutaneous melanoma and one with hepatocellular carcinoma. Peripheral TCRbeta sequencing aimed to test whether ivuxolimab altered TCR sequence diversity and caused clonal T-cell expansion. The paper reports the monotherapy dose-escalation portion (N of about 56 patients) of the phase I ivuxolimab trial. Overall study outcomes, separate from this receptor: Low levels of normalized T-cell clonal expansion were also seen in some nonresponding patients. The antigen specificity of the clonally expanded peripheral T cells was not determined. Partial responders in the 0.1-3.0 mg/kg groups had among the lowest normalized peripheral clonal expansion, especially among CD8+ T cells. At doses from 0.1 to 3.0 mg/kg, clonal expansion was seen in both CD4+ and CD8+ blood T cells between baseline and week 6. On average, CD8+ T cells showed more expanded clones than CD4+ T cells after ivuxolimab.

Of note for this clone: Its antigen is unknown. No base quality information exists; no much larger clone differs at one position.

Patients with autoimmune disease history or receiving systemic immunosuppression were excluded from the trial. Peripheral blood for TCR sequencing was collected from all dose cohorts at baseline, on cycle 4 day 1, and on cycle 7 day 1. The samples were taken from a phase I, first-in-human, multicenter, open-label dose-escalation trial of ivuxolimab. Adults with locally advanced or metastatic melanoma, renal cell, hepatocellular, or head and neck squamous cell carcinoma were enrolled in the trial. Before TCR sequencing, CD4+ T cells and CD8+ T cells were sorted from peripheral blood as separate populations. V is shortened by 3 bases, J by 4 bases, and the region joining them spans 12 bases. Including the terminal cysteine and phenylalanine, the CDR3 comprises 15 residues. Here the CDR3 DNA is all that survives: 45 bases in frame from base 1. Looking up the germline V gene yields CDR1 MNHNS and CDR2 SASEGT.

For sequencing of the TCRbeta CDR3 region, genomic DNA was extracted from the sorted cells. The immunoSEQ Assay was used for sequencing of TCRbeta CDR3 regions. Here the immuneACCESS table is served through TCRdb, limited to in-frame sequences with V and J called. Missing clones are a known gap in these copies; in checked studies unresolved V genes cover under half, and the rest lacks a known reason. Present in this sample are 65,000 to 100,000 clones, 90% of which were seen just once. Under 0.35% of the sample is held by the ten biggest clonotypes. The rearranged segments are TRBV6-1 and TRBJ2-2; no D gene call is confident. Sequences were derived from CD4+ or CD8+ T cells sorted from blood, sampled in a trial of the OX40 agonist ivuxolimab. This TCR was sampled from an adult with an advanced solid tumor such as melanoma, head and neck, liver or kidney cancer. The CDR3 region has the sequence CASSDQPETTGELFF. The DNA sequence is as follows: TGTGCCAGCAGTGATCAGCCGGAGACCACCGGGGAGCTGTTTTTT.